These T cell receptor beta chains were read from a single sample in a study of blood T cell repertoires in COVID-19. TCRdb keeps only in-frame clones here, not all; method: immunoSEQ multiplex PCR. The data show more than 350,000 clones, 80% to 90% seen once. Sequenced input: peripheral blood. Source of these receptors: a woman in her twenties or thirties with COVID-19, enrolled during active disease. Both conserved end residues are part of each CDR3. A D gene is named only where the DNA matches it firmly. Some rows mark clone size as missing; the rest say once, few, many or name a class of expanded clone.

cdr3_aa cdr3_nt clone_size j_call v_call d_call
CASSQGGRDEQFF TGCGCCAGCAGCCAAGGGGGGCGGGATGAGCAGTTCTTC - TRBJ2-1 TRBV4-3 -
CAISAGQGGSMNTEAFF TGTGCCATCAGTGCAGGACAGGGGGGCTCCATGAACACTGAAGCTTTCTTT - TRBJ1-1 TRBV10-3 TRBD1
CASSRGPATNEKLFF TGTGCCAGCAGCCGAGGGCCAGCAACTAATGAAAAACTGTTTTTT - TRBJ1-4 TRBV16 -
CSARNEQTQYF TGCAGTGCTAGAAACGAGCAGACCCAGTACTTC - TRBJ2-5 TRBV20-1 -
CASSFGTGGNYGYTF TGTGCCAGCAGCTTCGGGACAGGGGGGAACTATGGCTACACCTTC - TRBJ1-2 TRBV5-4 TRBD1
CSVKTAGWSTDTQYF TGCAGCGTCAAAACGGCAGGCTGGAGCACAGATACGCAGTATTTT - TRBJ2-3 TRBV29-1 -
CASSQFWGVDYGYTF TGTGCCAGCAGCCAGTTTTGGGGGGTTGACTATGGCTACACCTTC - TRBJ1-2 TRBV27 -
CAISESPQGETQYF TGTGCCATCAGTGAGTCGCCACAGGGAGAGACCCAGTACTTC - TRBJ2-5 TRBV10-3 -
CATCQGWSTGELFF TGTGCCACATGCCAGGGATGGTCCACCGGGGAGCTGTTTTTT - TRBJ2-2 TRBV10-3 -
CASSSRGGGSPLHF TGTGCCAGCAGCTCAAGGGGGGGTGGTTCACCCCTCCACTTT few TRBJ1-6 TRBV5-4 -
CASSQRDYKTSGLYTGELFF TGCGCCAGCAGTCAAAGAGACTATAAGACTAGCGGCTTATACACCGGGGAGCTGTTTTTT once TRBJ2-2 TRBV23-1 TRBD2
CASSIRGDRALNQPQHF TGTGCCAGTAGTATTCGAGGGGACAGGGCCCTAAATCAGCCCCAGCATTTT - TRBJ1-5 TRBV19 TRBD1
CASSLTGSYGYTF TGTGCCAGCAGCTTGACAGGGTCCTATGGCTACACCTTC - TRBJ1-2 TRBV11-3 TRBD1
CAISLRDRVDTGELFF TGTGCCATCAGCCTCCGGGACAGGGTGGACACCGGGGAGCTGTTTTTT - TRBJ2-2 TRBV10-3 TRBD1
CASIGLASGSDQPQFF TGTGCCAGCATTGGGTTGGCTAGCGGGTCCGATCAACCTCAGTTCTTC - TRBJ2-1 TRBV5-4 TRBD2
CASSPLATFLTDTQYF TGTGCCAGCAGCCCACTAGCGACTTTCCTCACAGATACGCAGTATTTT - TRBJ2-3 TRBV5-8 TRBD2
CASSQAEGAVYGYTF TGTGCCAGCAGCCAAGCGGAGGGGGCAGTCTATGGCTACACCTTC - TRBJ1-2 TRBV3-1/TRBV3-2 TRBD1
CAASGQMNTEAFF TGTGCCGCCTCGGGACAGATGAACACTGAAGCTTTCTTT - TRBJ1-1 TRBV19 TRBD1
CASSGMGGQPQHF TGTGCCAGCAGTGGAATGGGAGGGCAGCCCCAGCATTTT - TRBJ1-5 TRBV25-1 -
CASIGGRGEQFF TGTGCCAGCATTGGGGGGAGGGGCGAGCAGTTCTTC - TRBJ2-1 TRBV2 TRBD2
CASSEKSAGISYNEQFF TGTGCCAGCAGTGAAAAAAGCGCGGGTATCTCCTACAATGAGCAGTTCTTC - TRBJ2-1 TRBV6-4 -
CASSHRVQALNSPLHF TGCGCCAGCAGCCATCGGGTACAGGCGCTTAATTCACCCCTCCACTTT - TRBJ1-6 TRBV4-3 -
CASSSTRQANYGYTF TGTGCCAGCAGCTCGACCCGACAGGCTAACTATGGCTACACCTTC - TRBJ1-2 TRBV5-5 -
CASSQVRLENIQYF TGTGCCAGCAGCCAAGTTAGGCTAGAAAACATTCAGTACTTC - TRBJ2-4 TRBV3-1/TRBV3-2 -
CSVFIGTRSEAFF TGCAGCGTTTTTATTGGGACTCGGTCTGAAGCTTTCTTT few TRBJ1-1 TRBV29-1 -
CASGTGEYEQYF TGTGCCAGCGGTACAGGGGAATACGAGCAGTACTTC few TRBJ2-7 TRBV2 TRBD1
CASSSQWTSGVYEQYF TGTGCCAGCAGCTCCCAGTGGACTAGCGGGGTGTACGAGCAGTACTTC - TRBJ2-7 TRBV7-8 TRBD2
CSVAVQGAVGELFF TGCAGCGTTGCGGTACAGGGGGCGGTCGGGGAGCTGTTTTTT - TRBJ2-2 TRBV29-1 TRBD1
CASSPGQGFGRQLNTEAFF TGTGCCAGCTCACCGGGACAGGGATTTGGGAGACAACTGAACACTGAAGCTTTCTTT - TRBJ1-1 TRBV18 TRBD1